The sequence of this T cell receptor beta chain was determined in a study of metastatic and nonmetastatic thyroid tumors. Across the whole study: Both malignant and benign thyroid patients supplied peripheral blood and tumor or nodule tissue samples, across which the repertoires of these patients were then compared.

Per the study methods: The study's classifier, a distant-metastasis tool for papillary thyroid cancer, was built using CDR3 differences across clinicopathological groups. TCRdb re-analyzed the PCR reads using MiXCR. The V and J calls follow TCRdb's processing rather than the paper's. This table has 25,000 to 30,000 clones, about 16% appearing once. This clone was counted once. Patients had received no treatment of any kind before thyroid surgery. Looked up from germline, CDR1 is DFQATT and CDR2 is SNEGSKA (reference sequence). This CDR3 region has 14 residues. With V trimmed by 5 bases and J by 12 bases, 13 bases remained unmatched.

This clonotype was obtained from a male donor with papillary thyroid cancer or a benign thyroid nodule (not recorded which). Some clones in this sample may be carry-over from other donors' samples. The chain uses TRBV20-1 and TRBJ2-5; 12 bases match TRBD2. Sequencing used blood. In DNA form, the CDR3 reads TGCAGTGCTCCGACTAGCGGGAGACGAGAAACCAAGTACTTC. This gives the protein CSAPTSGRRETKYF.